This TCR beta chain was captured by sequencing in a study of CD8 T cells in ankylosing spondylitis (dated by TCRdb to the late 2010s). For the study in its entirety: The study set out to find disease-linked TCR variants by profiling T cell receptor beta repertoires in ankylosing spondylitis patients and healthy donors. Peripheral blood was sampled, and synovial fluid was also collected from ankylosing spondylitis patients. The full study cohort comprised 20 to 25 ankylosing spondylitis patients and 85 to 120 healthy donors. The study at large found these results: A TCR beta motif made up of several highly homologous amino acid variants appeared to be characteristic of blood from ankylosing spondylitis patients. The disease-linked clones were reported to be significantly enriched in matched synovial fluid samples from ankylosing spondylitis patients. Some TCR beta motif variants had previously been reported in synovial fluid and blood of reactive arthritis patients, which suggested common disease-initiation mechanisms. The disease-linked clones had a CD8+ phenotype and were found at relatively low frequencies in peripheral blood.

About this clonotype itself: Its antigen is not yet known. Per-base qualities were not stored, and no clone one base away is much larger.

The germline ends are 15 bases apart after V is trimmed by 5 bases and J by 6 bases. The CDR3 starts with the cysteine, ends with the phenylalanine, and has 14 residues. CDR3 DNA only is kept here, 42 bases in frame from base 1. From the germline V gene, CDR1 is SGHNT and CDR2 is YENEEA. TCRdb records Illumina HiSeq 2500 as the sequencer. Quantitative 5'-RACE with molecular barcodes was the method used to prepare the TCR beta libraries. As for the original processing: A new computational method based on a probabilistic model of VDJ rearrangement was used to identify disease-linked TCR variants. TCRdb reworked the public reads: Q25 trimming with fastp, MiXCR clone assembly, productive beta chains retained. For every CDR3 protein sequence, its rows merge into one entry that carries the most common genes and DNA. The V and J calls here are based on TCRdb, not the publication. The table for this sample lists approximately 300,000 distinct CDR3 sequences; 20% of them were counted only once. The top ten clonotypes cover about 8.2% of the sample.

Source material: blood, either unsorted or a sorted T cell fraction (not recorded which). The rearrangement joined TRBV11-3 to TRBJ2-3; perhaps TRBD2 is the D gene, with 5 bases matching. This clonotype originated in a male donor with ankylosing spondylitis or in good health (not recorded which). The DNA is TGTGCCAGCAGCCCCGGAGGAGTTGGGGATACGCAGTATTTT. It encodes CASSPGGVGDTQYF.